This T cell receptor beta chain was found in a study of blood T cell repertoires in COVID-19. For the study at large: The samples span acute and convalescent COVID-19 from the United States, Italy and Spain.

In the source study's methods: Amplifying reference gene primers gave estimates of nucleated cell counts. Here immunoSEQ multiplex PCR was the method, and the copy in TCRdb shows in-frame clones only, minus some. Clone size and V and J calls were adopted from that table, with D and trimming inferred from the DNA. Of about 350,000 clones detected, roughly 90% appear once; the ten largest clones hold about 2.7%. V lost 7 bases, J lost 6 bases, and 15 bases lay in between. This CDR3 is built from 13 residues. Looked up from germline, CDR1 is SNHLY and CDR2 is FYNNEI. Recovery among Cohort 3 donors was established by two negative PCRs, clearance, or symptom resolution.

The chain recombines TRBV2 with TRBJ1-2; tentatively, D is TRBD1 (5 bases). The sequenced material came from PBMCs or T cells enriched from blood (not recorded which). The clonotype comes from a woman in her 30s who had recovered from COVID-19. The CDR3 DNA sequence: TGTGCCAGCAATGGGCCCGGGGGAAATGGCTACACCTTC. It yields the protein CASNGPGGNGYTF.